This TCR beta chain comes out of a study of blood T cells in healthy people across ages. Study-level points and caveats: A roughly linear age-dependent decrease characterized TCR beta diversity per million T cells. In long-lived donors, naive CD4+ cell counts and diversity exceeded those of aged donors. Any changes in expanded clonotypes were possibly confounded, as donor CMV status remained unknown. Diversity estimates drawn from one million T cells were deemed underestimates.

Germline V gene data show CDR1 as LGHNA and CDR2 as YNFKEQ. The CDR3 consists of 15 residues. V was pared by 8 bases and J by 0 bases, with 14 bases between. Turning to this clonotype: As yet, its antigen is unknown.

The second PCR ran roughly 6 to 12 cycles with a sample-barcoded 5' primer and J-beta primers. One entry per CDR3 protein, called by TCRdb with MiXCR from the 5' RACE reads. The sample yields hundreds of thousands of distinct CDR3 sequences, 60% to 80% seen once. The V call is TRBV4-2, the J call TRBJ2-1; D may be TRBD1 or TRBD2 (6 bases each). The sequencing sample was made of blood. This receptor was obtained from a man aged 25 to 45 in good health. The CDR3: CASSGGRLSYNEQFF. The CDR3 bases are TGTGCCAGCTCTGGGGGGCGACTCTCCTACAATGAGCAGTTCTTC.